Listed below are T cell receptor beta chains from one sample, sequenced in a study of cytomegalovirus exposure and HLA in healthy donors. TCRdb keeps only in-frame clones here, not all; method: immunoSEQ multiplex PCR. Of some 71,000 clones listed, about 71% were seen once; the top ten hold about 8.9%. Sequencing was done on a sample of PBMCs. The source is a woman aged 45 to 65 in good health and CMV-seropositive. CDR3s include the opening cysteine and the closing phenylalanine or tryptophan. Fields, in order: J gene, V gene, D gene, clone size, CDR3 protein, CDR3 DNA. A D gene is named only where the DNA matches it firmly. Only part of the rows carry a size: once, few, many, or a class if the clone is expanded.

J gene: TRBJ2-7
V gene: TRBV9
D gene: TRBD1
clone size: .
CDR3 protein: CASSAGTAPYEQYF
CDR3 DNA: TGTGCCAGCAGCGCGGGGACAGCCCCCTACGAGCAGTACTTC

J gene: TRBJ2-3
V gene: TRBV2
D gene: TRBD2
clone size: few
CDR3 protein: CASSQREGKTDTQYF
CDR3 DNA: TGTGCCAGCAGTCAGCGGGAGGGCAAGACAGATACGCAGTATTTT

J gene: TRBJ1-1
V gene: TRBV28
D gene: TRBD1
clone size: .
CDR3 protein: CASSRVEGGAEAFF
CDR3 DNA: TGTGCCAGCAGCCGGGTGGAAGGGGGCGCTGAAGCTTTCTTT

J gene: TRBJ1-5
V gene: TRBV28
D gene: .
clone size: .
CDR3 protein: CASSNGLNQPQHF
CDR3 DNA: TGTGCCAGCAGTAATGGCCTTAATCAGCCCCAGCATTTT

J gene: TRBJ1-4
V gene: TRBV28
D gene: .
clone size: .
CDR3 protein: CASGGTEKLFF
CDR3 DNA: TGTGCCTCCGGGGGAACGGAAAAACTGTTTTTT

J gene: TRBJ2-3
V gene: TRBV10-3
D gene: .
clone size: .
CDR3 protein: CAISVRSTSTDTQYF
CDR3 DNA: TGTGCCATCAGTGTCCGGAGTACTAGCACAGATACGCAGTATTTT

J gene: TRBJ2-5
V gene: TRBV5-5
D gene: .
clone size: .
CDR3 protein: CASSPGQLQETQYF
CDR3 DNA: TGTGCCAGCAGCCCCGGACAGCTCCAAGAGACCCAGTACTTC

J gene: TRBJ1-4
V gene: TRBV4-3
D gene: .
clone size: .
CDR3 protein: CASSQAGGSNEKLFF
CDR3 DNA: TGCGCCAGCAGCCAAGCGGGGGGTTCTAATGAAAAACTGTTTTTT

J gene: TRBJ2-3
V gene: TRBV27
D gene: TRBD1
clone size: .
CDR3 protein: CASSKSAGTGGPSTDTQYF
CDR3 DNA: TGTGCCAGCAGTAAGAGTGCCGGGACAGGGGGACCTAGCACAGATACGCAGTATTTT

J gene: TRBJ2-3
V gene: TRBV10-2
D gene: .
clone size: .
CDR3 protein: CASSGSVISDTQYF
CDR3 DNA: TGCGCCAGCAGTGGAAGCGTTATATCAGATACGCAGTATTTT

J gene: TRBJ1-1
V gene: TRBV7-2
D gene: .
clone size: once
CDR3 protein: CASSRVVAEAFF
CDR3 DNA: TGTGCCAGCAGCCGGGTAGTTGCTGAAGCTTTCTTT

J gene: TRBJ2-1
V gene: TRBV7-2
D gene: .
clone size: .
CDR3 protein: CASSVDRGSYNEQFF
CDR3 DNA: TGTGCCAGCAGCGTCGACAGAGGCTCCTACAATGAGCAGTTCTTC

J gene: TRBJ2-7
V gene: TRBV27
D gene: .
clone size: .
CDR3 protein: CASSSPGHPYEQYF
CDR3 DNA: TGTGCCAGCAGTTCCCCGGGACACCCCTACGAGCAGTACTTC

J gene: TRBJ1-5
V gene: TRBV15
D gene: TRBD1
clone size: .
CDR3 protein: CATSRDSGTGENSNQPQHF
CDR3 DNA: TGTGCCACCAGCAGAGACTCCGGGACAGGGGAAAATAGCAATCAGCCCCAGCATTTT

J gene: TRBJ2-1
V gene: TRBV2
D gene: TRBD2
clone size: few
CDR3 protein: CASTASGGHRNEQFF
CDR3 DNA: TGTGCCAGCACGGCTAGCGGGGGCCATCGCAATGAGCAGTTCTTC

J gene: TRBJ1-1
V gene: TRBV18
D gene: .
clone size: .
CDR3 protein: CASSLATNTEAFF
CDR3 DNA: TGTGCCAGCTCACTAGCCACTAACACTGAAGCTTTCTTT

J gene: TRBJ2-1
V gene: TRBV7-9
D gene: TRBD2
clone size: .
CDR3 protein: CASSLGLAGGTNEQFF
CDR3 DNA: TGTGCCAGCAGCTTAGGGCTAGCGGGAGGGACGAATGAGCAGTTCTTC

J gene: TRBJ2-1
V gene: TRBV18
D gene: .
clone size: once
CDR3 protein: CASSPTRGGRSYNEQFF
CDR3 DNA: TGTGCCAGCTCACCCACCCGCGGAGGAAGGTCCTACAATGAGCAGTTCTTC

J gene: TRBJ2-7
V gene: TRBV28
D gene: TRBD1
clone size: once
CDR3 protein: CASSRQGNEQYF
CDR3 DNA: TGTGCCAGCAGTAGACAGGGGAACGAGCAGTACTTC

J gene: TRBJ2-2
V gene: TRBV19
D gene: .
clone size: .
CDR3 protein: CASIKDWSGELFF
CDR3 DNA: TGTGCCAGTATAAAAGATTGGAGCGGGGAGCTGTTTTTT

J gene: TRBJ1-5
V gene: TRBV10-3
D gene: TRBD1
clone size: .
CDR3 protein: CAISASGTVYSNQPQHF
CDR3 DNA: TGTGCCATCAGTGCGTCCGGGACAGTTTATAGCAATCAGCCCCAGCATTTT

J gene: TRBJ2-1
V gene: TRBV5-8
D gene: TRBD2
clone size: .
CDR3 protein: CASSLSTGGSANMMQFF
CDR3 DNA: TGTGCCAGCAGCTTGAGTACAGGCGGGAGTGCCAACATGATGCAGTTCTTC

J gene: TRBJ2-2
V gene: TRBV7-2
D gene: .
clone size: .
CDR3 protein: CASSLEATIRVAGELFF
CDR3 DNA: TGTGCCAGCAGCTTAGAAGCGACTATCCGGGTGGCCGGGGAGCTGTTTTTT

J gene: TRBJ1-2
V gene: TRBV28
D gene: .
clone size: .
CDR3 protein: CASSLRGNRYGYPF
CDR3 DNA: TGTGCCAGCAGTTTGAGAGGGAATCGCTATGGCTACCCCTTC

J gene: TRBJ2-1
V gene: TRBV19
D gene: .
clone size: once
CDR3 protein: CASSIGGYNEQFF
CDR3 DNA: TGTGCCAGTAGTATTGGCGGCTACAATGAGCAGTTCTTC

J gene: TRBJ2-7
V gene: TRBV11-2
D gene: .
clone size: once
CDR3 protein: CASSLEGRVGYEQYF
CDR3 DNA: TGTGCCAGCAGCTTAGAAGGCAGGGTCGGGTACGAGCAGTACTTC

J gene: TRBJ1-5
V gene: TRBV7-2
D gene: .
clone size: once
CDR3 protein: CASSPHSNQPQHF
CDR3 DNA: TGTGCCAGCAGCCCACATAGCAATCAGCCCCAGCATTTT

J gene: TRBJ1-1
V gene: TRBV9
D gene: .
clone size: .
CDR3 protein: CASSVGVGEGAFF
CDR3 DNA: TGTGCCAGCAGCGTAGGGGTGGGCGAGGGAGCTTTCTTT

J gene: TRBJ2-5
V gene: TRBV7-2
D gene: TRBD2
clone size: .
CDR3 protein: CASSLASREGQETQYF
CDR3 DNA: TGTGCCAGCAGCTTAGCGAGTCGGGAGGGCCAAGAGACCCAGTACTTC

J gene: TRBJ2-1
V gene: TRBV5-4
D gene: TRBD1
clone size: .
CDR3 protein: CASSNQQGAQNNEQFF
CDR3 DNA: TGTGCCAGCAGCAACCAACAGGGGGCGCAGAACAATGAGCAGTTCTTC

J gene: TRBJ2-7
V gene: TRBV4-3
D gene: TRBD2
clone size: .
CDR3 protein: CASSQGLGGVAYEQYF
CDR3 DNA: TGCGCCAGCAGCCAAGGCCTCGGGGGGGTGGCCTACGAGCAGTACTTC

J gene: TRBJ1-2
V gene: TRBV10-2
D gene: TRBD1
clone size: few
CDR3 protein: CASSEWDSPHTF
CDR3 DNA: TGCGCCAGCAGTGAGTGGGACAGCCCTCACACCTTC

J gene: TRBJ2-3
V gene: TRBV28
D gene: TRBD2
clone size: .
CDR3 protein: CASSLRAGGDTQYF
CDR3 DNA: TGTGCCAGCAGTTTGAGAGCGGGGGGGGATACGCAGTATTTT

J gene: TRBJ2-3
V gene: TRBV4-3
D gene: TRBD2
clone size: .
CDR3 protein: CASSQEPGGVRADTQYF
CDR3 DNA: TGCGCCAGCAGCCAAGAACCTGGGGGGGTTAGGGCAGATACGCAGTATTTT

J gene: TRBJ1-2
V gene: TRBV11-2
D gene: TRBD1
clone size: .
CDR3 protein: CASSLEGTGDPNYGYTF
CDR3 DNA: TGTGCCAGCAGCTTAGAAGGGACAGGGGATCCTAACTATGGCTACACCTTC

J gene: TRBJ2-1
V gene: TRBV7-8
D gene: TRBD2
clone size: .
CDR3 protein: CASRYRGESYNEQFF
CDR3 DNA: TGTGCCAGCAGATATCGGGGGGAGTCCTACAATGAGCAGTTCTTC

J gene: TRBJ1-2
V gene: TRBV7-2
D gene: TRBD1
clone size: .
CDR3 protein: CASSQGVWGDGYTF
CDR3 DNA: TGTGCCAGCAGCCAGGGGGTTTGGGGGGATGGCTACACCTTC

J gene: TRBJ1-2
V gene: TRBV5-4
D gene: TRBD1
clone size: .
CDR3 protein: CASSKRDREAYGYTF
CDR3 DNA: TGTGCCAGCAGCAAAAGGGACAGGGAGGCCTATGGCTACACCTTC

J gene: TRBJ1-6
V gene: TRBV14
D gene: TRBD1
clone size: .
CDR3 protein: CASSFLAGGDNSPLHF
CDR3 DNA: TGTGCCAGCAGCTTCCTTGCAGGGGGTGATAATTCACCCCTCCACTTT

J gene: TRBJ2-6
V gene: TRBV19
D gene: TRBD1
clone size: .
CDR3 protein: CASRPRERGQVGANVLTF
CDR3 DNA: TGTGCCAGTAGACCCCGAGAAAGGGGGCAGGTTGGGGCCAACGTCCTGACTTTC

J gene: TRBJ1-5
V gene: TRBV7-2
D gene: TRBD1
clone size: few
CDR3 protein: CASSSDRALNQPQHF
CDR3 DNA: TGTGCCAGCAGCTCGGACAGGGCGCTAAATCAGCCCCAGCATTTT

J gene: TRBJ1-4
V gene: TRBV5-4
D gene: TRBD1
clone size: .
CDR3 protein: CASSLVGTANPEKLFF
CDR3 DNA: TGTGCCAGCAGCTTGGTCGGGACAGCTAACCCTGAAAAACTGTTTTTT

J gene: TRBJ2-7
V gene: TRBV7-9
D gene: .
clone size: .
CDR3 protein: CASSQQPTGWLGLYEQYF
CDR3 DNA: TGTGCCAGCAGCCAGCAACCGACAGGTTGGTTAGGTCTCTACGAGCAGTACTTC

J gene: TRBJ2-2
V gene: TRBV25-1
D gene: .
clone size: .
CDR3 protein: CASSESLLNTGELFF
CDR3 DNA: TGTGCCAGCAGTGAAAGCTTATTGAACACCGGGGAGCTGTTTTTT

J gene: TRBJ2-3
V gene: TRBV6-5
D gene: .
clone size: few
CDR3 protein: CASSLGSLATDTQYF
CDR3 DNA: TGTGCCAGCAGCCTTGGCAGTCTGGCTACAGATACGCAGTATTTT

J gene: TRBJ1-1
V gene: TRBV7-8
D gene: TRBD1
clone size: .
CDR3 protein: CASSFNLQGTGNTEAFF
CDR3 DNA: TGTGCCAGCAGCTTTAACTTACAGGGGACAGGGAACACTGAAGCTTTCTTT

J gene: TRBJ2-7
V gene: TRBV5-6
D gene: .
clone size: few
CDR3 protein: CASRPGHNYEQYF
CDR3 DNA: TGTGCCAGCAGACCCGGACATAACTACGAGCAGTACTTC

J gene: TRBJ1-1
V gene: TRBV2
D gene: TRBD1
clone size: .
CDR3 protein: CASSHHLLGQGAGRNTEAFF
CDR3 DNA: TGTGCCAGCAGTCATCATCTACTAGGACAGGGGGCTGGAAGGAACACTGAAGCTTTCTTT

J gene: TRBJ2-1
V gene: TRBV13
D gene: .
clone size: .
CDR3 protein: CASSEVVWGTRSSYNEQFF
CDR3 DNA: TGTGCCAGCAGCGAAGTTGTGTGGGGCACCAGGAGCTCCTACAATGAGCAGTTCTTC